These T cell receptor beta chains were read from a single sample in a study of cytomegalovirus exposure and HLA in healthy donors. The repertoire was sequenced with immunoSEQ multiplex PCR; TCRdb's copy has only in-frame clones and lacks some. Its table records 150,000 to 200,000 clones. Material: PBMCs. The receptor set was obtained from a man aged 25-45 years in good health and CMV-seronegative. The conserved cysteine and the conserved F or W are not part of the CDR3 here.

v_gene	j_gene	CDR3aa
TRBV7-2	TRBJ2-5	ASSLFSGETQY
TRBV7-9	TRBJ1-3	ASSLAGAGLSGNTIY
TRBV2	TRBJ1-6	ASSENWDRRNSPLH
TRBV30	TRBJ2-3	AWDQGQPTDTQY
TRBV7-9	TRBJ2-2	ASSLSPGSDNTGELF
TRBV6-1	TRBJ1-2	ASSGPGDNYGYT
TRBV29-1	TRBJ1-4	SVGDGQGNEKLF
TRBV5-1	TRBJ1-1	ASSPAWPGRNTEAF
TRBV13	TRBJ2-4	ASSSYTRALAKNIQY
TRBV11-2	TRBJ2-1	ASSLGEGLGNNEQF
TRBV5-1	TRBJ2-7	ASSPKGLAGNYEQY
TRBV9	TRBJ2-1	ASSGREYNEQF
TRBV6-1	TRBJ2-1	ASSVQGGPLGNEQF
TRBV27	TRBJ2-3	ASSLGNRLTDTQY
TRBV6-1	TRBJ1-4	ASNRKQGGEKLF
TRBV13	TRBJ2-7	ASSGSGSRYEQY
TRBV19	TRBJ1-3	ASSIDLSGNTIY